This T cell receptor (beta chain) is drawn from a study of T cells in Graves' hyperthyroidism and ophthalmopathy. Broader study findings: Classification by a 13 V-J model distinguished ophthalmopathy from stable hyperthyroidism.

Each diagnosis drew on symptoms, thyroxine, TRAb, thyroid ultrasound and orbital computed tomography findings. RNA transcripts provided the source from which TCR beta CDR3 regions were amplified. The TCR CDR3 was amplified in a first-round RT-PCR using the HTBI primer set. TCRdb reprocessed the multiplex PCR reads with MiXCR, giving one entry per CDR3 protein. The sample includes some 360,000 distinct CDR3 sequences, roughly 14% of them seen just once. A remark on this clonotype: What it binds is unknown. The junction shows a germline mismatch at one end, possibly a read error.

The CDR3 runs 16 residues. Germline loops: CDR1 ENHRY, CDR2 SYGVKD. This TCR derives from a woman aged 60-70 years with Graves' hyperthyroidism. V is TRBV10-3 and J is TRBJ2-1, with 11 bases matching TRBD2. The sequenced sample was blood. CDR3 protein: CVISESLAGGYNEQFF. CDR3 coding DNA: TGTGTCATCAGTGAGTCGCTAGCGGGAGGCTACAATGAGCAGTTCTTC.